This paragraph covers one T cell receptor beta chain sequence. The V segment lost 0 bases and the J segment 7 bases; nucleotides outside the gene matches: 8. Germline V gene sequence: CDR1 DFQATT, CDR2 SNEGSKA (reference sequence). The CDR3 consists of 15 residues. Researchers defined stable Graves' hyperthyroidism as no ophthalmopathy progression within 18 months. Each diagnosis drew on symptoms, thyroxine, TRAb, thyroid ultrasound and orbital computed tomography findings. The PBMCs were sourced from fresh peripheral blood (about 10 ml). These data come from a study of T cells in Graves' hyperthyroidism and ophthalmopathy. Looking at the study overall: At the time of initial diagnosis and before any treatment, peripheral blood was collected.

Amplified TCR beta CDR3 regions came from RNA transcripts. Carried out on the TCR CDR3, a first-round RT-PCR used the HTBI primer set. MiXCR, applied by TCRdb to the multiplex PCR reads, yields one record per CDR3 protein. There are some 560,000 distinct CDR3 sequences in the sample; around 15% occur only once, and around 14% lies in the top ten. The chain couples TRBV20-1 to TRBJ2-2, with 7 bases that match TRBD2. The sequencing input was blood. The source is a woman aged 35 to 49 with Graves' hyperthyroidism. The CDR3 loop is CSARDPGEGGGELFF. The CDR3 DNA sequence: TGCAGTGCTAGAGATCCGGGGGAGGGCGGCGGGGAGCTGTTTTTT.